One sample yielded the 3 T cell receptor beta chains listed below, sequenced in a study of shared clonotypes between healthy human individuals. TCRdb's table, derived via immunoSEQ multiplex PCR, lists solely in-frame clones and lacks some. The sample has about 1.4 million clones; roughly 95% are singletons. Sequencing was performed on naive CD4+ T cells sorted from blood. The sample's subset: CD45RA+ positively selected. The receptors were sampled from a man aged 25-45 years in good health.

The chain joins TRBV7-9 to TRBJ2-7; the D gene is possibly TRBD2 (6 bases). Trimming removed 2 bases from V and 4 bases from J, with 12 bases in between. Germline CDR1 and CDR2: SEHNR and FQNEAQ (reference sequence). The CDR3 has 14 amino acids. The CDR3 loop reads CASSLMGGGYEQYF. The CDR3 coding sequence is TGTGCCAGCAGCTTAATGGGGGGTGGGTACGAGCAGTACTTC.

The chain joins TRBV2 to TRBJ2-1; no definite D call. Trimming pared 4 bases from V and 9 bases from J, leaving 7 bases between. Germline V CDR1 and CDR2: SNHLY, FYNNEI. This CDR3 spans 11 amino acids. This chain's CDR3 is CASSAVAEQFF. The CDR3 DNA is TGTGCCAGCAGTGCCGTCGCTGAGCAGTTCTTC.

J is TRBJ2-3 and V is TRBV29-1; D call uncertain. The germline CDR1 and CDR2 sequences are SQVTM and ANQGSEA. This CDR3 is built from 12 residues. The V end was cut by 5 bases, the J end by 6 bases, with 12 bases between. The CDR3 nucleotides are TGCAGCGTTTGTCTTCTTTTGGATACGCAGTATTTT. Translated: CSVCLLLDTQYF.